The T cell receptor (beta chain) under discussion was sequenced for a study of T cells in Graves' hyperthyroidism and ophthalmopathy. Study findings and constraints: Blood held most thyroid clonotypes expanded above 0.001 frequency.

Patients aged 18 to 65 had newly diagnosed hyperthyroidism lasting under 2 months. Amplification yielded TCR beta CDR3 regions, with RNA transcripts as the source. HTBI primers were used for first-round RT-PCR of the TCR CDR3. TCRdb fed the multiplex PCR reads into MiXCR, producing one record per CDR3 protein. The data hold fewer than 350,000 distinct CDR3 sequences, with over 12% observed a single time. This CDR3 is 12 amino acids long. V shed 3 bases and J shed 4 bases, with 6 bases lying between them. Germline CDR1 and CDR2: SNHLY and FYNNEI. Ten or more counts support this clonotype. The antigen is not known.

The sample taken for sequencing was blood. The chain is built from TRBV2 and TRBJ1-2, with no clear D. This TCR was recovered from a woman between 50 and 59 years old with Graves' hyperthyroidism that later progressed to Graves' ophthalmopathy. CDR3 in amino acids: CASSEGSYGYTF. The CDR3 region has the DNA TGTGCCAGCAGTGAGGGCAGCTATGGCTACACCTTC.